This T cell receptor beta chain came from a study of blood T cell repertoires in COVID-19. This clone was detected once. The V gene's germline CDR1 is MNHNS and CDR2 SASEGT. With 4 bases clipped from V and 2 bases from J, the junction kept 9 bases outside the gene matches. This CDR3 region has 16 residues. Original data processing: From reference gene primer amplification, estimates of nucleated cell counts were derived. Here immunoSEQ multiplex PCR was the method, and the copy in TCRdb shows in-frame clones only, minus some. Clonal size and the V and J genes are those of that table, whereas D and trimming came from the DNA. The sample has 400,000 to 450,000 clones, less than 95% seen once. The age range of participants was about 18 to 100 years, with residence in about 25 US areas. Cohort placement rested on clinical history that participants reported themselves.

The sequenced sample was PBMCs or T cells enriched from blood (not recorded which). The chain uses TRBV6-1 and TRBJ2-7; 9 bases agree with TRBD2. The TCR sequence derives from a young man who had recovered from COVID-19. The CDR3 sequence: CASSVPSGGLPYEQYF. Written as DNA, the CDR3 is TGTGCCAGCAGTGTCCCCAGCGGGGGGTTGCCCTACGAGCAGTACTTC.